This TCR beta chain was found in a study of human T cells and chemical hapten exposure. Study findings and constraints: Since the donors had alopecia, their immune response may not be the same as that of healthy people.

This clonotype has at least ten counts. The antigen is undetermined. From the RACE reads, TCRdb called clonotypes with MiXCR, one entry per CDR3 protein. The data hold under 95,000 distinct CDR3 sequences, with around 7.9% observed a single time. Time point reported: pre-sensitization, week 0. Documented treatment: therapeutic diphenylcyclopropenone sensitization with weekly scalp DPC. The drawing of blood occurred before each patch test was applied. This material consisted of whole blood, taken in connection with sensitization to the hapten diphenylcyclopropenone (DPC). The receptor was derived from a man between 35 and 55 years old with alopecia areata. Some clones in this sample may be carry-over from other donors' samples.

CDR3 amino acids: CASSYPATNTEAFF. The CDR3 bases are TGTGCCAGCAGTTACCCAGCCACGAACACTGAAGCTTTCTTT. The rearrangement uses TRBV6-6 and TRBJ1-1; D call uncertain. The CDR3 has 14 amino acids. Trimming took 2 bases from V and 1 from J, leaving 8 bases between them. Germline CDR1 reads MNHNY; CDR2 reads SVGAGI (reference sequence).